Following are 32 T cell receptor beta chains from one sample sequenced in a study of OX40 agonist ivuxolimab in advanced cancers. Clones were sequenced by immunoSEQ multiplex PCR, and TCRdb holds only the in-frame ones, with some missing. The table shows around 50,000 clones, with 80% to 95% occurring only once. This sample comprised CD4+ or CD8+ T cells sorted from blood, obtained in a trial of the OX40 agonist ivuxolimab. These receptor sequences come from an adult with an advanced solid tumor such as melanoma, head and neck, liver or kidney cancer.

This CDR3 reads CASSSHINTEAFF. The DNA of the CDR3 is TGTGCCAGCAGCTCCCACATCAACACTGAAGCTTTCTTT. The chain has TRBV11-2 and TRBJ1-1, with D unresolved. V shed 4 bases and J shed 2 bases, with 8 bases lying between them. CDR3 size: 13 residues. The germline V gene has CDR1 SGHAT and CDR2 FQNNGV.

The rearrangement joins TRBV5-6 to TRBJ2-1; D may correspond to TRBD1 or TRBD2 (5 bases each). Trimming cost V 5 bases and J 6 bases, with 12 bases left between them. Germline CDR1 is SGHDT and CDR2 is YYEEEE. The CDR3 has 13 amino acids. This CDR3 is CASRGTGTNEQFF. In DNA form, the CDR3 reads TGTGCCAGCAGGGGGACGGGTACCAATGAGCAGTTCTTC.

CDR3 bases: TGTGCCAGCTCGGGCGCTGAAGCTTTCTTT. Translated: CASSGAEAFF. The rearrangement joins TRBV2 to TRBJ1-1; D not certain. CDR3 length equals 10 residues. V was cut by 8 bases and J by 6 bases, with 7 bases left in between. The V gene's germline CDR1 is SNHLY and CDR2 FYNNEI.

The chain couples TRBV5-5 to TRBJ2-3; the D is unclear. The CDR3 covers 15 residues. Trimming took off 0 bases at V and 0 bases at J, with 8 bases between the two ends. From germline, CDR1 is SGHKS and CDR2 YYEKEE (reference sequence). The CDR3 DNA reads TGTGCCAGCAGCTTGGCTGTGGTTAGCACAGATACGCAGTATTTT. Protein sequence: CASSLAVVSTDTQYF. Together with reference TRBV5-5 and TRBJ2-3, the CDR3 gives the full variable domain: DAGVTQSPTHLIKTRGQQVTLRCSPISGHKSVSWYQQVLGQGPQFIFQYYEKEERGRGNFPDRFSARQFPNYSSELNVNALLLGDSALYLCASSLAVVSTDTQYFGPGTRLTVL.

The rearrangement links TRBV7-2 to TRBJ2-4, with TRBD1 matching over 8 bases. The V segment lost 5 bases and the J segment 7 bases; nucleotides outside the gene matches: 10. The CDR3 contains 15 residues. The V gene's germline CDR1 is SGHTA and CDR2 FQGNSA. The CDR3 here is CASSPRVQGGNIQYF. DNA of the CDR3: TGTGCCAGCAGCCCCCGAGTACAGGGGGGTAACATTCAGTACTTC. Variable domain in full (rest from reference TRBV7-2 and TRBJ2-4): GAGVSQSPSNKVTEKGKDVELRCDPISGHTALYWYRQSLGQGLEFLIYFQGNSAPDKSGLPSDRFSAERTGGSVSTLTIQRTQQEDSAVYLCASSPRVQGGNIQYFGAGTRLSVL.

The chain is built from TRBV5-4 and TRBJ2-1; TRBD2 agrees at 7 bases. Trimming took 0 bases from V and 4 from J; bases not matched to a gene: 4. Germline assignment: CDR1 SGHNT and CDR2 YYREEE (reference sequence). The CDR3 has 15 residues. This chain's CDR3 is CASSLAAGVYNEQFF. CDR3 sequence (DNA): TGTGCCAGCAGCTTGGCGGCGGGGGTGTACAATGAGCAGTTCTTC.

CDR3 bases: TGTGCCAGCAACCACCGATGGGTACCCCTGAGTGAGCAGTACTTC. Translation: CASNHRWVPLSEQYF. The V and J genes are TRBV21-1 and TRBJ2-7. TRBV21-1 is a pseudogene segment. CDR3 length equals 15 residues.

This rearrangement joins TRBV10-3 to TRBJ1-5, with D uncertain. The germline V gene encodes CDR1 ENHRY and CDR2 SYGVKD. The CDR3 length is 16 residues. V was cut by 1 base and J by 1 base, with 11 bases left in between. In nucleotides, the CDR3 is TGTGCCATCAGTGAGTTTGGGATAAGAAGCAATCAGCCCCAGCATTTT. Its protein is CAISEFGIRSNQPQHF.

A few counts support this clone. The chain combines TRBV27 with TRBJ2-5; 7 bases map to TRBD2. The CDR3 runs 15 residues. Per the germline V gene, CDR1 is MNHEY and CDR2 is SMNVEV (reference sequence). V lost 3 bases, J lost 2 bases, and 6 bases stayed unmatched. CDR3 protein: CASSFSMGGQETQYF. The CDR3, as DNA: TGTGCCAGCAGTTTTTCAATGGGGGGGCAAGAGACCCAGTACTTC.

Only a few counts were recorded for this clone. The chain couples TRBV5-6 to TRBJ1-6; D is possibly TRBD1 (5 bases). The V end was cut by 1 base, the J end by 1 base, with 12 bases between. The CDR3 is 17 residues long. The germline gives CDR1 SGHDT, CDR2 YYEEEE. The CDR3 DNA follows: TGTGCCAGCAGCTTGAGTGGGGGTCTATCCTATAATTCACCCCTCCACTTT. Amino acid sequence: CASSLSGGLSYNSPLHF. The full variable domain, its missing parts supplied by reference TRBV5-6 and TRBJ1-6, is DAGVTQSPTHLIKTRGQQVTLRCSPKSGHDTVSWYQQALGQGPQFIFQYYEEEERQRGNFPDRFSGHQFPNYSSELNVNALLLGDSALYLCASSLSGGLSYNSPLHFGNGTRLTVT.

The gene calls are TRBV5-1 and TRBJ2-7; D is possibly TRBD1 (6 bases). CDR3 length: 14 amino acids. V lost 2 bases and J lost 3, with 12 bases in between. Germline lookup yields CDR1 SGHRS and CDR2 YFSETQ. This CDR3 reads CASSLKDSGYEQYF. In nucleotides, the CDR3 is TGCGCCAGCAGCTTAAAGGACAGCGGCTACGAGCAGTACTTC.

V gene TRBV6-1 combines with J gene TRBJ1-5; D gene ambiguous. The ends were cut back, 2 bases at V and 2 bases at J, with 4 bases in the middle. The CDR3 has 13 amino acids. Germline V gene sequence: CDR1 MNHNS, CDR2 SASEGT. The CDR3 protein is CASSESGNQPQHF. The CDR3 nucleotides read TGTGCCAGCAGTGAAAGCGGCAATCAGCCCCAGCATTTT.

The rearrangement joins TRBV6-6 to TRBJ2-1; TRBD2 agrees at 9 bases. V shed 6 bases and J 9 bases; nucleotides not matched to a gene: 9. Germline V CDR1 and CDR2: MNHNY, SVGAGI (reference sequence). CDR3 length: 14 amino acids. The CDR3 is CASRYSGGGVEQFF. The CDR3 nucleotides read TGTGCCAGCAGATATAGCGGGGGTGGGGTTGAGCAGTTCTTC.

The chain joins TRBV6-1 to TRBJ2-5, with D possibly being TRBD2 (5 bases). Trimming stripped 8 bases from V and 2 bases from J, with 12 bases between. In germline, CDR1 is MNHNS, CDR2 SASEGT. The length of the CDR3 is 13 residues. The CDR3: CASRRGRQETQYF. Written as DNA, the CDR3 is TGTGCCAGCCGACGGGGAAGACAAGAGACCCAGTACTTC.

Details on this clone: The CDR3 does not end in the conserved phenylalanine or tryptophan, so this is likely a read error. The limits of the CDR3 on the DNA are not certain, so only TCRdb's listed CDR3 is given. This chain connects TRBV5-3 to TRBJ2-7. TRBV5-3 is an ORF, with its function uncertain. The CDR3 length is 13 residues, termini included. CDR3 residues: CARSFKTLGRPKI.

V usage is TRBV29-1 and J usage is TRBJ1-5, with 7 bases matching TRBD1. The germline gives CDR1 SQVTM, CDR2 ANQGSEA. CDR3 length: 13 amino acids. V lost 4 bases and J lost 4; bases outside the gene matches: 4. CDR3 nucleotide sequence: TGCAGCGTTGTAGGGGGCACAAATCAGCCCCAGCATTTT. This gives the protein CSVVGGTNQPQHF.

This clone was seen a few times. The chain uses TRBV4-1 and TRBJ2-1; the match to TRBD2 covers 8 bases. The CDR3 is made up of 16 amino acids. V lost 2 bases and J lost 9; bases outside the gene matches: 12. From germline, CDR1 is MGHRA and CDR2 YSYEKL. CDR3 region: CASSQSRGGRWREQFF. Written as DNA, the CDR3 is TGCGCCAGCAGCCAAAGCCGGGGGGGGCGGTGGCGTGAGCAGTTCTTC.

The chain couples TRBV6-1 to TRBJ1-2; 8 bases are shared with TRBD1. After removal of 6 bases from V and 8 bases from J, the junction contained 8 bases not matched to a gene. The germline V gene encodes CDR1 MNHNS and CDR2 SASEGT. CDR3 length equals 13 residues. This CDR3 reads CASRQGAEGGYTF. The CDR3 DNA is TGTGCCAGCAGGCAGGGGGCTGAGGGAGGCTACACCTTC.

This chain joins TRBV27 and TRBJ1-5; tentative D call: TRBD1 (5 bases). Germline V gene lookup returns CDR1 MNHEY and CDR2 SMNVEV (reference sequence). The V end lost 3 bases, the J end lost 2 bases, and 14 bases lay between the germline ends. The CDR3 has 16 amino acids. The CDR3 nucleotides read TGTGCCAGCAGTTTCCGGATGGGGGGTGGCAATCAGCCCCAGCATTTT. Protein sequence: CASSFRMGGGNQPQHF.

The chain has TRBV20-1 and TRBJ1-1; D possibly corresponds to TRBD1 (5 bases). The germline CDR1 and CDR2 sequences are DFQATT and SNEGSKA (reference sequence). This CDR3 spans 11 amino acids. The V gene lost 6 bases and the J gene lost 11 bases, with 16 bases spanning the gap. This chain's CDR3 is CSASRDLEAFF. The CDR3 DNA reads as TGCAGTGCCAGTAGGGACCTTGAGGCTTTCTTT.

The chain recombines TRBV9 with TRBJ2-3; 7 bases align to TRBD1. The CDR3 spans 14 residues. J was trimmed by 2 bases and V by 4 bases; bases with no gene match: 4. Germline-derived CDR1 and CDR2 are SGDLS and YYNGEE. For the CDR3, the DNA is TGTGCCAGCAGCCAGGGACAGTTCACAGATACGCAGTATTTT. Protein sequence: CASSQGQFTDTQYF.

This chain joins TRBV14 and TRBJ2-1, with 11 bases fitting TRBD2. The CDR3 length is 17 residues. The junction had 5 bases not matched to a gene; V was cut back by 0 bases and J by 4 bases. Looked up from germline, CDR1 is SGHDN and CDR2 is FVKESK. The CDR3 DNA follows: TGTGCCAGCAGCCAAGATCGGGGACTAGCGGTTTACAATGAGCAGTTCTTC. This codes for CASSQDRGLAVYNEQFF.

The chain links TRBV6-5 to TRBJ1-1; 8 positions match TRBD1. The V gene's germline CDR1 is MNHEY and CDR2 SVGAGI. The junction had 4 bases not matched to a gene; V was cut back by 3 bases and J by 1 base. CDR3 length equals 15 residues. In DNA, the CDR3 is TGTGCCAGCAGTTATTCGGGACAGGAGAACACTGAAGCTTTCTTT. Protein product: CASSYSGQENTEAFF.

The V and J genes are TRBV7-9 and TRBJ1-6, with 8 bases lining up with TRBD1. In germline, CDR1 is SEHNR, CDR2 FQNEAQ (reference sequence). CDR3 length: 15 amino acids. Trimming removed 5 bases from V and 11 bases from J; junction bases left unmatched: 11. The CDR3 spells CASSGGQGRYPPLHF. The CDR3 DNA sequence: TGTGCCAGCAGCGGTGGACAGGGTCGTTATCCACCCCTCCACTTT.

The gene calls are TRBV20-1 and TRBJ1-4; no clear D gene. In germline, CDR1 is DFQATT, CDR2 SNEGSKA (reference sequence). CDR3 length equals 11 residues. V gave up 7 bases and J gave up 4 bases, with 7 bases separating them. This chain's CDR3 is CSGLFNEKLFF. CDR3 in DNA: TGCAGTGGACTGTTTAATGAAAAACTGTTTTTT.

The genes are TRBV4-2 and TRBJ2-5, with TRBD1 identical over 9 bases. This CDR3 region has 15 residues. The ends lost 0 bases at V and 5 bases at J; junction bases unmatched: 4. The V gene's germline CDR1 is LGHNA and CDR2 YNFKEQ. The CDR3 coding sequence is TGTGCCAGCAGCCAAGAGCACAGGGGGCTGGAGACCCAGTACTTC. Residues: CASSQEHRGLETQYF.

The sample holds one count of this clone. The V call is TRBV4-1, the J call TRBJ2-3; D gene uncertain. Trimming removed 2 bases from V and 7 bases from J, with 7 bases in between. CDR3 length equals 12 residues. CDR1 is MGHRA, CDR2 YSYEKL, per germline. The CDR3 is CASSQPQNTQYF. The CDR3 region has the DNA TGCGCCAGCAGCCAACCTCAGAATACGCAGTATTTT.

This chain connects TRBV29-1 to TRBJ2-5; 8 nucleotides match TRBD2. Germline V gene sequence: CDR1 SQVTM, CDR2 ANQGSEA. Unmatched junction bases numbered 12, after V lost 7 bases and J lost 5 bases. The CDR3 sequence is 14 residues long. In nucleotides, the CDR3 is TGCAGCGCTCTCCGGGGCGGGAGGTCTGAGACCCAGTACTTC. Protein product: CSALRGGRSETQYF.

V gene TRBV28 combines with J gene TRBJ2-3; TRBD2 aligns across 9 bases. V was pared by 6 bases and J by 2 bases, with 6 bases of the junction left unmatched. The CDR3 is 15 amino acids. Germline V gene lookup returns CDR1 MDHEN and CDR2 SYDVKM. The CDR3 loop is CASSRAGGLTDTQYF. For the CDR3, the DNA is TGTGCCAGCAGCCGAGCGGGGGGCCTCACAGATACGCAGTATTTT.

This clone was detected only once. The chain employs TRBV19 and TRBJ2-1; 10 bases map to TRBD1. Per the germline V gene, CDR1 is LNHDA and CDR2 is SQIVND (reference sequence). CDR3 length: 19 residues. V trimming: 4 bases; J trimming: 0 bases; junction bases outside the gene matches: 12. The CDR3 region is CASSRTGTGASSSYNEQFF. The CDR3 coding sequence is TGTGCCAGTAGTAGAACCGGGACAGGGGCGTCAAGCTCCTACAATGAGCAGTTCTTC.

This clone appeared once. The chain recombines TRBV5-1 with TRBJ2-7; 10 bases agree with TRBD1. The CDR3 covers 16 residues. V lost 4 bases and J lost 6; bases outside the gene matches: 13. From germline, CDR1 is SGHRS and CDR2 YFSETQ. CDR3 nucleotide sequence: TGCGCCAGCAGCCTGCCTGGGGGGACAGGGGTTCCCGAGCAGTACTTC. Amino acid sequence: CASSLPGGTGVPEQYF.

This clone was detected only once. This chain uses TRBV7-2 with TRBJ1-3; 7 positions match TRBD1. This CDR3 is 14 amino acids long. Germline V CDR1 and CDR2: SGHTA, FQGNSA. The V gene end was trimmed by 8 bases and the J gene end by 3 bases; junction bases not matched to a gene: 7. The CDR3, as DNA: TGTGCCAGCTACCCCAACAGGGGTGGAAACACCATATATTTT. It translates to CASYPNRGGNTIYF.